Given below is one T cell receptor (beta chain) in context. Profiling relied on immunoSEQ multiplex PCR, and the TCRdb table lists in-frame clones only, not all of them. This repertoire includes approximately 7,000 clones. The data stem from a study of synovial regulatory T cells in juvenile arthritis. Germline V CDR1 and CDR2: ENHRY, SYGVKD. This CDR3 contains 14 residues. DNA was not recorded. The receptor's source is a donor aged 2-35 years with juvenile idiopathic arthritis. The gene calls are TRBV10-3 and TRBJ2-3; TCRdb names TRBD1, which stays unverified in the absence of DNA. Source material: Treg cells from blood. Indicated subset: remaining (HLA-DR-negative) circulating blood Treg cells. CDR3 residues: CAIRATGKQSTQYF.